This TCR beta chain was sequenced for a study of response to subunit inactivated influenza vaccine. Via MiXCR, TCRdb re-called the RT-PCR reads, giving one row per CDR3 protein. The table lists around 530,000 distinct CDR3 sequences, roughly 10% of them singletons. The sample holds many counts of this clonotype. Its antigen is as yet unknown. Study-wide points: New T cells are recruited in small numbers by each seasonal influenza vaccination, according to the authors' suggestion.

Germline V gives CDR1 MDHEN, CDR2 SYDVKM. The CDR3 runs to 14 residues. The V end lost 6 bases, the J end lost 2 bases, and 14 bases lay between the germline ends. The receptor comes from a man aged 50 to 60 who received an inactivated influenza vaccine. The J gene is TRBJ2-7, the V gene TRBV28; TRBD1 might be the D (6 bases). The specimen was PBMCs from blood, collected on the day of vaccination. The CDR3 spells CASRLTGRAYEQYF. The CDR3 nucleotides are TGTGCCAGCAGGCTGACAGGTCGGGCCTACGAGCAGTACTTC.